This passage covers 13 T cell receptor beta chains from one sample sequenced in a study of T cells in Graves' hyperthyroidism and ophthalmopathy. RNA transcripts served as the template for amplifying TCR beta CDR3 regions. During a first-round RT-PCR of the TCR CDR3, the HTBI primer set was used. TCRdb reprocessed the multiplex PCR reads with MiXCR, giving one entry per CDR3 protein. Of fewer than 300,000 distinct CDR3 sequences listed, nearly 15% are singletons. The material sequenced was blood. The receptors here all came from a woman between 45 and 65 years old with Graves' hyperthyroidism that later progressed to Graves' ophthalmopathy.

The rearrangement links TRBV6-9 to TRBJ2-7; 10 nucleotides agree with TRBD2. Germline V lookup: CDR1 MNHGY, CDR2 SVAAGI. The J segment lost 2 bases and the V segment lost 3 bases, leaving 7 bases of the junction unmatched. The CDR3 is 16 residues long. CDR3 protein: CASSYFLAGGTYEQYF. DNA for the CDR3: TGTGCCAGCAGTTACTTCTTAGCGGGGGGAACCTACGAGCAGTACTTC.

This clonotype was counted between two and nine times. Here the CDR3 reads CASSDRGLAGRLNTQYF. Written as DNA, the CDR3 is TGTGCCAGCAGTGATAGGGGACTAGCTGGACGATTGAATACGCAGTATTTT. V is TRBV6-1 and J is TRBJ2-3; TRBD2 matches 9 bases. The V gene's germline CDR1 is MNHNS and CDR2 SASEGT. The CDR3 runs 17 residues. Trimming took 3 bases from V and 7 from J; bases not matched to a gene: 14.

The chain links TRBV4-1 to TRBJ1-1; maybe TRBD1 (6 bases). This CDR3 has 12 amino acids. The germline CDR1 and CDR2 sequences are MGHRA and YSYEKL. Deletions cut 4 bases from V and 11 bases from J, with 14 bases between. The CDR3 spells CASSPGTHEAFF. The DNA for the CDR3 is TGCGCCAGCAGCCCCGGGACACATGAGGCTTTCTTT.

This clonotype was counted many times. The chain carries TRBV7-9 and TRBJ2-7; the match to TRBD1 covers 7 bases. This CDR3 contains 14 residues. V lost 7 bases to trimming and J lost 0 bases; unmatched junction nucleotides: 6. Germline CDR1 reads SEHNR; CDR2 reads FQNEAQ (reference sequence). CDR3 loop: CASNAGGASYEQYF. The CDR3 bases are TGTGCCAGCAACGCAGGGGGAGCCTCCTACGAGCAGTACTTC. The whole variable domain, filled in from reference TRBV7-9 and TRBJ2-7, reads DTGVSQNPRHKITKRGQNVTFRCDPISEHNRLYWYRQTLGQGPEFLTYFQNEAQLEKSRLLSDRFSAERPKGSFSTLEIQRTEQGDSAMYLCASNAGGASYEQYFGPGTRLTVT.

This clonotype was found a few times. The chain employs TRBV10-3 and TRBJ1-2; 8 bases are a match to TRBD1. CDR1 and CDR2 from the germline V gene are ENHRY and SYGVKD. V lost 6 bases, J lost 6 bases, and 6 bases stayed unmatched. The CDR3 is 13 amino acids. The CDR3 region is CAISGDRINGYTF. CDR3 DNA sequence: TGTGCCATCAGCGGGGACAGGATCAATGGCTACACCTTC.

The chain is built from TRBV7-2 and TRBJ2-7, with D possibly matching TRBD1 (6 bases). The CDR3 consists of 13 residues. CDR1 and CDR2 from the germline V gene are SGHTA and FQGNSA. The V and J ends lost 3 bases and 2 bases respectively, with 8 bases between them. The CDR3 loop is CASSFYRAYEQYF. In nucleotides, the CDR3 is TGTGCCAGCAGCTTTTACAGGGCCTACGAGCAGTACTTC.

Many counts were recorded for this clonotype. The CDR3 loop reads CASIGGTGARNTQYF. CDR3 sequence (DNA): TGTGCCAGTATAGGTGGCACAGGGGCCCGAAATACGCAGTATTTT. The chain joins TRBV28 to TRBJ2-3; 7 bases line up with TRBD1. This CDR3 spans 15 amino acids. V gave up 9 bases and J gave up 7 bases; unmatched junction bases: 16. The germline CDR1 and CDR2 sequences are MDHEN and SYDVKM. Complete variable domain (other parts from reference TRBV28 and TRBJ2-3): DVKVTQSSRYLVKRTGEKVFLECVQDMDHENMFWYRQDPGLGLRLIYFSYDVKMKEKGDIPEGYSVSREKKERFSLILESASTNQTSMYLCASIGGTGARNTQYFGPGTRLTVL.

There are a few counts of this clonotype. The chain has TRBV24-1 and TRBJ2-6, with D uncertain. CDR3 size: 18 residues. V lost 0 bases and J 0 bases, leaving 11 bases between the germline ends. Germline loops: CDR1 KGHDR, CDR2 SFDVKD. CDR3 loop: CATSDLGQENSGANVLTF. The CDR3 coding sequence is TGTGCCACCAGTGATTTGGGGCAGGAGAACTCTGGGGCCAACGTCCTGACTTTC.

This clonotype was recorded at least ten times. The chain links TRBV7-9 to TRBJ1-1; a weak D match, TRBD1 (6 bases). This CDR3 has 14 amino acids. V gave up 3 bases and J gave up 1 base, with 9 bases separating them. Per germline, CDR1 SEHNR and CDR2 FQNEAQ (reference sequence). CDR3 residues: CASSLGASNTEAFF. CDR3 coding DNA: TGTGCCAGCAGCTTGGGGGCCTCGAACACTGAAGCTTTCTTT.

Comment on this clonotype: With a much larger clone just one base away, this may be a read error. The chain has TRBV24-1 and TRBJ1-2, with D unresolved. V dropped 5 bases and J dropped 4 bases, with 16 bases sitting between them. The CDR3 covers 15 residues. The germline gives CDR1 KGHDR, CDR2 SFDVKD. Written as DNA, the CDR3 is TGTGCCACCAGTGGCCCTTACGCAGACTCCTATGGCTACACCTTC. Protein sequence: CATSGPYADSYGYTF.

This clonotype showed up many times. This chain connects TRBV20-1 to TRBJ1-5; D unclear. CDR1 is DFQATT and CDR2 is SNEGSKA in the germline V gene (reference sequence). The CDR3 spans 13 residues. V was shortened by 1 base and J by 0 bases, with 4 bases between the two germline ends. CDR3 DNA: TGCAGTGCTAGAGGGTATAGCAATCAGCCCCAGCATTTT. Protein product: CSARGYSNQPQHF.

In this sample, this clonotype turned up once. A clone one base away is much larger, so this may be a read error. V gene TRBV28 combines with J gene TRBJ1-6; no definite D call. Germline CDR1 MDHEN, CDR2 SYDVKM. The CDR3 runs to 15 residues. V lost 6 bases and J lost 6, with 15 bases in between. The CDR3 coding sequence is TGTGCCAGCAGAGGCGGTAAATTTACTAATTCACCCCTCCACTTT. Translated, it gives CASRGGKFTNSPLHF.

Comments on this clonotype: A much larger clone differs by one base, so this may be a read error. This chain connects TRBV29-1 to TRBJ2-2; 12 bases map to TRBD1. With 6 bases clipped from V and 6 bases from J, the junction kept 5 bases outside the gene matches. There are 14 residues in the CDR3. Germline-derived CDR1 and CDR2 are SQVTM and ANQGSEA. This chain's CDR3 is CSVGTGGGAGELFF. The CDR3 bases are TGCAGCGTCGGGACAGGGGGCGGCGCCGGGGAGCTGTTTTTT.